Included here is one T cell receptor (beta chain) sequence, with context. Its antigen is still unknown. No much larger clone exists at a distance of one base, and base qualities are not known. The immunoSEQ Assay, a bias-controlled multiplex PCR, was used to amplify TCRbeta CDR3 regions from genomic DNA. For the original study's pipeline: The number of nucleated cells in each sample was estimated by amplification of reference gene primers within the assay. To quantify the absolute abundance of each unique TCRbeta CDR3 rearrangement, sequence reads were collapsed and filtered. For each sample, productive Simpson clonality was calculated as the square root of Simpson's diversity index over productive rearrangements. What TCRdb holds here is the immuneACCESS table cut down to in-frame rearrangements. Part of the clones is not present; checked against another copy, under half of the missing clones reflect an unresolved V gene, and the others are unexplained. V, J and clone size are those of that table, while D and trimming were read from the DNA. The sample records over 60,000 clones, approximately 86% of which are singletons. The ten largest clones capture about 1.1% of the sample.

The data originate from a study of blood T cell repertoires in COVID-19 (TCRdb year 2020). Notes on the research overall: Samples covering the acute and convalescent phases of COVID-19 were provided by collaborators in the United States, Italy and Spain. The sample metadata nearly always contained a de-identified subject ID, COVID-19 status, age in years and sex. The prospective study material was composed of cDNA or gDNA derived from T cells, B-cell-depleted T cells, or PBMCs. Deeply sampled blood TCRbeta repertoires from subjects exposed to, actively infected with, or recovered from COVID-19 were included in the dataset. HLA class I and class II types, where available, came from metadata supplied by the sample provider rather than from assay-based typing. The repertoires were made available in a free public database intended to serve as a resource for research on the immune response to SARS-CoV-2. The samples were drawn from two sources: the first 160 participants of the ongoing ImmuneRACE study, and fewer than 1,500 subjects contributed by 6 global collaborators. What the research found in general, with its limitations: How much clinical and demographic metadata was included differed by source and by participant, and the metadata was provided uncurated.

Collaborating institutions collected whole blood in K2EDTA tubes following their own protocols. For TCRbeta analysis, collaborators shipped samples as frozen whole blood, isolated PBMCs, or DNA extracted from either of those sample types. The CDR3 goes from the cysteine to the phenylalanine over 13 residues. Of all the DNA, just the CDR3 is kept, 39 bases in frame from base 1. Looking up the germline V gene yields CDR1 MDHEN and CDR2 SYDVKM. Cut back by 8 bases and 4 bases, the V and J ends lie 12 bases apart. The source is a middle-aged man with acute or convalescent COVID-19. Recombination connected TRBV28 to TRBJ1-3, with a tentative D gene TRBD1 over 5 matching bases. What was sequenced was peripheral blood. The sequenced DNA is TGTGCCAGCTCCCAGGGTTTAGGAAACACCATATATTTT. Its translation reads: CASSQGLGNTIYF. The reference TRBV28 and TRBJ1-3 proteins fill in what lies around the CDR3, so the full variable domain reads DVKVTQSSRYLVKRTGEKVFLECVQDMDHENMFWYRQDPGLGLRLIYFSYDVKMKEKGDIPEGYSVSREKKERFSLILESASTNQTSMYLCASSQGLGNTIYFGEGSWLTVV.